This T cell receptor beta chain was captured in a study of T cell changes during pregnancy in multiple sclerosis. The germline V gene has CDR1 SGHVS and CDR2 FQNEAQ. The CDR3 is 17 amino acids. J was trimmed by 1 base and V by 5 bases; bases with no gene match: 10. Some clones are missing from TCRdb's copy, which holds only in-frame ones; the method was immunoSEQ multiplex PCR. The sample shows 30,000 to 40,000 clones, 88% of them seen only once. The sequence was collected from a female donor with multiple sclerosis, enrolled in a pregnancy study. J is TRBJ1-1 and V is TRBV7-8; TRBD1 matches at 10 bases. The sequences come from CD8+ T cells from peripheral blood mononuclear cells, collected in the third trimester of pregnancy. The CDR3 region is CASSPLDRGWGNTEAFF. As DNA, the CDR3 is TGTGCCAGCAGCCCACTGGACAGGGGGTGGGGGAACACTGAAGCTTTCTTT.